The rows below give T cell receptor beta chains drawn from one sample of a study of blood T cell repertoires in COVID-19. Generated by immunoSEQ multiplex PCR, the TCRdb table keeps only in-frame clones and is missing some. The sample shows about 120,000 clones, roughly nine tenths of them seen only once. The sample comprised peripheral blood. These receptors were obtained from a man in his 70s with active or convalescent COVID-19. CDR3s include the opening cysteine and the closing phenylalanine or tryptophan. The D gene is left open where the match is weak. For some rows the clone size is stated as once, few or many, or as a class when expanded; others skip it.

V	size	D	J	CDR3	DNA
TRBV6-5	.	TRBD1	TRBJ1-4	CASSRGTGEKLFF	TGTGCCAGCAGCCGCGGGACAGGGGAAAAACTGTTTTTT
TRBV14	.	TRBD1	TRBJ1-1	CASSRAGTGGEGTEAFF	TGTGCCAGCAGCCGGGCCGGGACAGGGGGCGAAGGCACTGAAGCTTTCTTT
TRBV29-1	.	.	TRBJ1-3	CSVGEGTAGNTIYF	TGCAGCGTCGGTGAGGGTACTGCTGGAAACACCATATATTTT
TRBV27	once	.	TRBJ2-1	CATTTGAGADEQFF	TGTGCCACCACGACGGGGGCGGGAGCGGATGAGCAGTTCTTC
TRBV7-3	.	.	TRBJ1-2	CASSPTRAGSGYTF	TGTGCCAGCAGCCCCACCAGGGCGGGGAGTGGCTACACCTTC
TRBV18	.	.	TRBJ2-5	CASSRAGEWIETQYF	TGTGCCAGCTCACGGGCAGGGGAGTGGATAGAGACCCAGTACTTC
TRBV3-1/TRBV3-2	.	TRBD2	TRBJ2-7	CASSQTSGSSYEQYF	TGTGCCAGCAGCCAAACTAGCGGGAGTTCCTACGAGCAGTACTTC
TRBV7-9	.	TRBD1	TRBJ1-6	CASSLGQGARSPLHF	TGTGCCAGCAGCTTAGGACAGGGGGCGAGGTCACCCCTCCACTTT
TRBV6-5	.	TRBD1	TRBJ2-1	CASRPGTEYNEQFF	TGTGCCAGCAGGCCCGGGACAGAATACAATGAGCAGTTCTTC
TRBV9	once	TRBD2	TRBJ2-5	CASSSWGASGSKETQYF	TGTGCCAGCAGCTCCTGGGGGGCTAGCGGGAGTAAAGAGACCCAGTACTTC
TRBV28	.	TRBD1	TRBJ1-4	CASSPPGTGNEKLFF	TGTGCCAGCAGTCCCCCCGGGACAGGGAATGAAAAACTGTTTTTT
TRBV24-1	.	TRBD2	TRBJ2-1	CATGTSGRIANEQFF	TGTGCCACCGGGACTAGCGGGAGAATTGCTAATGAGCAGTTCTTC
TRBV2	.	.	TRBJ2-3	CASAQRSSTDTQYF	TGTGCCAGCGCACAGCGGTCCAGCACAGATACGCAGTATTTT
TRBV27	.	.	TRBJ2-3	CASSLEPNTDTQYF	TGTGCCAGCAGTTTAGAGCCGAACACAGATACGCAGTATTTT
TRBV27	.	TRBD1	TRBJ1-4	CASSLSAGQHIATNEKLFF	TGTGCCAGCAGTTTATCCGCGGGACAGCATATAGCAACTAATGAAAAACTGTTTTTT
TRBV9	.	.	TRBJ2-7	CASSPPAGGDEQYF	TGTGCCAGCAGCCCCCCGGCGGGCGGCGACGAGCAGTACTTC
TRBV5-1	.	.	TRBJ1-6	CASSLDRVPNSPLHF	TGCGCCAGCAGCTTGGACCGGGTCCCCAATTCACCCCTCCACTTT
TRBV28	.	TRBD2	TRBJ2-3	CASKNPGGLAGGGTDTQYF	TGTGCCAGCAAAAATCCCGGAGGACTAGCGGGAGGGGGCACAGATACGCAGTATTTT
TRBV28	.	TRBD1	TRBJ2-7	CASSPPTGGTHEQYF	TGTGCCAGCAGTCCCCCGACAGGGGGTACCCACGAGCAGTATTTC
TRBV5-8	.	.	TRBJ1-3	CASRRVGQLSGNTIYF	TGTGCCAGCAGGCGGGTAGGACAGCTCTCTGGAAACACCATATATTTT
TRBV5-1	.	TRBD2	TRBJ2-1	CASRGLAVDNEQFF	TGCGCCAGCAGGGGACTAGCGGTAGACAATGAGCAGTTCTTC
TRBV10-3	.	TRBD1	TRBJ2-3	CAISESSVARGSPDTQYF	TGTGCCATCAGTGAGTCGAGCGTCGCCAGGGGGAGTCCAGATACGCAGTATTTT
TRBV4-2	.	.	TRBJ1-3	CASSQDWEIGRNTIYF	TGTGCCAGCAGCCAAGATTGGGAGATCGGGAGAAACACCATATATTTT
TRBV7-9	.	.	TRBJ2-1	CASSRSTDSNEQFF	TGTGCCAGCAGCCGGAGCACGGACAGCAATGAGCAGTTCTTC
TRBV7-9	.	TRBD1	TRBJ1-2	CAIIVIRDRVSPLYGYTF	TGTGCCATCATTGTGATCCGGGACAGGGTATCCCCCCTCTATGGCTACACCTTC
TRBV19	.	TRBD1	TRBJ1-2	CASRSGQRVHGYTF	TGTGCCAGTAGATCGGGACAGAGAGTCCATGGCTACACCTTC
TRBV27	.	TRBD2	TRBJ2-3	CASSLRAGGPSYTQYF	TGTGCCAGCAGTTTACGAGCGGGAGGGCCTAGTTATACGCAGTATTTT
TRBV6-5	.	TRBD1	TRBJ1-5	CASRPGTGRNQPQHF	TGTGCCAGCAGACCCGGGACAGGACGCAATCAGCCCCAGCATTTT
TRBV9	.	TRBD2	TRBJ2-5	CASSVALAGRETQYF	TGTGCCAGCAGCGTAGCGCTAGCGGGCCGGGAGACCCAGTACTTC
TRBV27	.	.	TRBJ1-6	CASSFSPERDTTSSYNSPLHF	TGTGCCAGCAGTTTCTCCCCCGAAAGGGACACTACGAGCTCCTATAATTCACCCCTCCACTTT
TRBV7-2	.	TRBD2	TRBJ2-3	CAGGYTGTDTQYF	TGTGCGGGGGGGTATACTGGCACAGATACGCAGTATTTT
TRBV27	once	.	TRBJ1-2	CASRGGPGGYGYTF	TGTGCCAGCAGAGGTGGGCCCGGGGGCTATGGCTACACCTTC
TRBV11-2	.	.	TRBJ2-2	CASSPTIQTGNTGELFF	TGTGCCAGCAGCCCAACAATTCAAACAGGGAACACCGGGGAGCTGTTTTTT
TRBV28	.	TRBD1	TRBJ2-7	CASSLSGTGGREQYF	TGTGCCAGCAGTTTAAGCGGGACAGGGGGTCGGGAGCAGTACTTC
TRBV7-9	.	TRBD1	TRBJ2-1	CASSLAGQDSYNEQFF	TGTGCCAGCAGCTTAGCGGGACAGGACTCCTACAATGAGCAGTTCTTC
TRBV28	medium-sized	.	TRBJ2-4	CASSHRGGAKNIQYF	TGTGCCAGCAGCCACAGGGGGGGAGCCAAAAACATTCAGTACTTC
TRBV28	.	.	TRBJ2-1	CASSLYNSQGISYNEQFF	TGTGCCAGCAGTTTATACAATAGCCAGGGTATCTCCTACAATGAGCAGTTCTTC
TRBV5-1	.	TRBD1	TRBJ1-5	CASSPTGLSNQPQHF	TGCGCCAGCAGCCCGACAGGGTTGAGCAATCAGCCCCAGCATTTT
TRBV7-2	.	.	TRBJ2-1	CASSLLGQVGYNEQFF	TGTGCCAGCAGCTTATTGGGGCAGGTGGGCTACAATGAGCAGTTCTTC
TRBV14	.	.	TRBJ1-2	CASSQDRYGYTF	TGTGCCAGCAGCCAAGATCGGTATGGCTACACCTTC
TRBV28	.	TRBD1	TRBJ2-7	CASSLGSTGGREQYF	TGTGCCAGCAGTTTAGGGAGCACAGGGGGGCGAGAGCAGTACTTC
TRBV5-1	.	.	TRBJ2-1	CASSSRTTPGDEQFF	TGCGCCAGCAGCTCGCGGACTACCCCGGGGGATGAGCAGTTCTTC
TRBV18	few	.	TRBJ2-7	CASSPLRDYEQYF	TGTGCCAGCTCCCCCCTCCGGGACTACGAGCAGTACTTC
TRBV9	once	TRBD1	TRBJ2-7	CASSIGQGYEQYF	TGTGCCAGCAGCATTGGACAGGGGTACGAGCAGTACTTC
TRBV7-3	.	TRBD1	TRBJ2-2	CASMMTGEVTGELFF	TGTGCCAGTATGATGACAGGGGAAGTCACCGGGGAGCTGTTTTTT
TRBV11-3	.	.	TRBJ1-1	CASRAHRGMNTEAFF	TGTGCCAGCAGAGCGCATAGAGGAATGAACACTGAAGCTTTCTTT
TRBV6-6	.	TRBD1	TRBJ1-6	CASSYGQGYNSPLHF	TGTGCCAGCAGTTATGGACAGGGGTATAATTCACCCCTCCACTTT
TRBV30	few	.	TRBJ1-5	CAYKTGNVGNQPQHF	TGTGCCTATAAGACCGGGAATGTGGGCAATCAGCCCCAGCATTTT
TRBV27	.	TRBD2	TRBJ2-3	CASSLEGGPTDTQYF	TGTGCCAGCAGTTTGGAGGGAGGGCCTACAGATACGCAGTATTTT
TRBV7-2	.	.	TRBJ1-5	CASSLSQGQPQHF	TGTGCCAGCAGCTTATCACAGGGTCAGCCCCAGCATTTT
TRBV11-3	.	.	TRBJ2-1	CASSLGGTTVDEQFF	TGTGCCAGCAGCTTAGGAGGCACCACCGTGGATGAGCAGTTCTTC
TRBV7-7	.	.	TRBJ2-7	CASSFRLAYEQYF	TGTGCTAGCAGTTTTCGGTTAGCCTACGAGCAGTACTTC
TRBV7-9	once	.	TRBJ2-1	CASSPPGLRSEQFF	TGTGCCAGCAGCCCTCCCGGACTGCGGAGTGAGCAGTTCTTC
TRBV7-9	.	TRBD2	TRBJ2-2	CASSLGAGATGELFF	TGTGCCAGCAGCTTAGGAGCGGGAGCCACCGGGGAGCTGTTTTTT
TRBV28	.	.	TRBJ1-1	CASSNHQGTHSEAFF	TGTGCCAGCAGTAATCATCAGGGGACCCATAGTGAAGCTTTCTTT
TRBV28	.	TRBD2	TRBJ2-1	CASSVTSGRAGVGNEQFF	TGTGCCAGCAGTGTCACTAGCGGGAGGGCCGGGGTCGGCAATGAGCAGTTCTTC
TRBV5-1	.	.	TRBJ1-2	CASSWDKNYGYTF	TGCGCCAGCAGCTGGGACAAGAACTATGGCTACACCTTC
TRBV18	.	TRBD2	TRBJ2-3	CASSPRPGGSGTDTQYF	TGTGCCAGCTCACCCCGCCCGGGGGGGTCGGGAACAGATACGCAGTATTTT
TRBV27	.	TRBD1	TRBJ2-1	CASSLPPTGIRTSLFYNEQFF	TGTGCCAGCAGTTTGCCACCGACAGGGATCAGGACCTCACTATTCTACAATGAGCAGTTCTTC
TRBV13	.	.	TRBJ2-5	CASSPFSRGVETQYF	TGTGCCAGCAGCCCATTCTCACGAGGAGTCGAGACCCAGTACTTC